The clone carrying this TCR beta chain was seen only a few times. Using around 10 ml of fresh peripheral blood, PBMCs were prepared. Amplified TCR beta CDR3 regions derived from RNA transcripts. Using the HTBI primer set, a first-round RT-PCR was run on the TCR CDR3. TCRdb re-called the multiplex PCR reads through MiXCR, storing one row per CDR3 protein. The table shows roughly 380,000 distinct CDR3 sequences, with 13% occurring only once. The source of the sample is a study of T cells in Graves' hyperthyroidism and ophthalmopathy. Deletions cut 2 bases from V and 5 bases from J, with 9 bases between. Per the germline V gene, CDR1 is SGHNT and CDR2 is YENEEA. This CDR3 is built from 13 residues.

The receptor was derived from a man aged 30-40 years with Graves' hyperthyroidism that later progressed to Graves' ophthalmopathy. The chain has TRBV11-3 and TRBJ2-5, with TRBD1 as a possible D gene (6 bases). The material sequenced was blood. CDR3 amino acids: CASSLQGSETQYF. In nucleotides, the CDR3 is TGTGCCAGCAGCTTACAGGGGTCGGAGACCCAGTACTTC.